The 23 T cell receptor beta chains below were found in one sample sequenced in a study of graft-versus-host responses after intestinal transplantation. The antigens these receptors bind are not known. Repertoires were generated with immunoSEQ multiplex PCR, while TCRdb's copy carries only in-frame clones and drops some. The sample carries about 26,000 clones, about 80% recorded once. The starting material was unstimulated CD4+ T cells sorted from spleen or lymph node cells, obtained before intestinal transplant. The source of these receptors is a human donor who received an intestinal transplant.

The chain combines TRBV28 with TRBJ1-2; tentative D call: TRBD1 (5 bases). The CDR3 runs to 12 residues. The germline CDR1 and CDR2 sequences are MDHEN and SYDVKM. Trimming removed 2 bases at V and 4 bases at J, with 5 bases between. The DNA of the CDR3 is TGTGCCAGCAGTTTAGGGGGCTATGGCTACACCTTC. Translating it yields CASSLGGYGYTF.

This clone has only one observation. This chain links TRBV11-2 with TRBJ1-4; a weak D match, TRBD1 (6 bases). Germline CDR1 is SGHAT and CDR2 is FQNNGV. CDR3 length: 15 amino acids. V lost 1 base to trimming and J lost 7 bases, with 13 bases between them. The CDR3 protein is CASSLVAGAREKLFF. CDR3 nucleotide sequence: TGTGCCAGCAGCTTAGTGGCGGGGGCGCGTGAAAAACTGTTTTTT.

The rearrangement uses TRBV4-1 and TRBJ2-2; 9 nucleotides line up with TRBD2. CDR3 length: 18 amino acids. V lost 4 bases, J lost 2 bases, and 11 bases stayed unmatched. Per germline, CDR1 MGHRA and CDR2 YSYEKL. CDR3 coding DNA: TGCGCCAGCAGCCCCCAAGGCCAACTAGCGGGTAACACCGGGGAGCTGTTTTTT. It specifies CASSPQGQLAGNTGELFF.

This chain uses TRBV5-1 with TRBJ2-4; a possible D gene is TRBD2 (5 bases). The CDR3 runs to 16 residues. The germline V and J ends were trimmed by 0 bases and 0 bases, with 10 bases remaining between them. CDR1 SGHRS and CDR2 YFSETQ come from the germline V gene. In DNA form, the CDR3 reads TGCGCCAGCAGCTTGGTACTAGACCCAGCCAAAAACATTCAGTACTTC. It codes for CASSLVLDPAKNIQYF.

The CDR3 DNA reads as TGTGCCAGCAGCGTAGACCCCCTCAGTACTAGCGGGGGAGCCTCCTACAATGAGCAGTTCTTC. Translated: CASSVDPLSTSGGASYNEQFF. V and J are TRBV9 and TRBJ2-1, with TRBD2 matching over 11 bases. This CDR3 spans 21 amino acids. Germline V gives CDR1 SGDLS, CDR2 YYNGEE. Trimming cost V 0 bases and J 0 bases; bases outside gene matches: 14.

V is TRBV4-1 and J is TRBJ1-1; possibly TRBD1 for D (6 bases). Germline CDR1 MGHRA, CDR2 YSYEKL. The CDR3 is 18 amino acids. V shed 3 bases and J shed 0 bases, with 20 bases lying between them. The chain's CDR3 is CASSQDPLTTGMNTEAFF. The CDR3 bases are TGCGCCAGCAGCCAGGACCCCCTTACGACAGGTATGAACACTGAAGCTTTCTTT.

This clone was seen only a few times. The chain recombines TRBV6-5 with TRBJ2-7; 7 bases match TRBD1. Trimming took 6 bases from V and 3 from J; bases not matched to a gene: 8. CDR3 size: 14 residues. Germline CDR1 and CDR2: MNHEY and SVGAGI. CDR3 coding DNA: TGTGCCAGCAGCACCCGACAGGGATACTACGAGCAGTACTTC. It translates to CASSTRQGYYEQYF.

This chain joins TRBV7-3 and TRBJ2-7; 7 positions agree with TRBD2. CDR3 size: 16 residues. The germline V gene encodes CDR1 SGHTA and CDR2 FQGTGA. V lost 2 bases, J lost 6 bases, and 13 bases stayed unmatched. For the CDR3, the DNA is TGTGCCAGCAGCTTATTGGGTGGCGGGAGCCCCTCCGAGCAGTACTTC. Translation: CASSLLGGGSPSEQYF. Looking up the rest from reference TRBV7-3 and TRBJ2-7 gives the full variable domain: GAGVSQTPSNKVTEKGKYVELRCDPISGHTALYWYRQSLGQGPEFLIYFQGTGAADDSGLPNDRFFAVRPEGSVSTLKIQRTERGDSAVYLCASSLLGGGSPSEQYFGPGTRLTVT.

The V and J genes are TRBV27 and TRBJ1-1; 7 positions match TRBD1. The CDR3 contains 15 residues. After removal of 0 bases from V and 3 bases from J, the junction contained 4 bases not matched to a gene. CDR1 is MNHEY and CDR2 is SMNVEV in the germline V gene (reference sequence). CDR3 sequence reads: CASSLSTGWDTEAFF. As DNA, the CDR3 is TGTGCCAGCAGTTTATCGACAGGGTGGGACACTGAAGCTTTCTTT.

The rearrangement uses TRBV29-1 and TRBJ2-3; D gene ambiguous. The germline V gene encodes CDR1 SQVTM and CDR2 ANQGSEA. The CDR3 is 11 amino acids. Between the trimmed V and J ends, which lost 4 bases and 4 bases, there was a span of 6 bases. The CDR3 here is CSVVSPDTQYF. The CDR3 region has the DNA TGCAGCGTTGTCTCGCCAGATACGCAGTATTTT.

The chain has TRBV7-3 and TRBJ2-7, with 7 bases matching TRBD1. The germline gives CDR1 SGHTA, CDR2 FQGTGA. V dropped 1 base and J dropped 4; count of bases not matched to a gene: 7. This CDR3 is 15 amino acids long. The CDR3 DNA is TGTGCCAGCAGCTTAAAAGGGGGCCTGGGGTACGAGCAGTACTTC. This sequence encodes CASSLKGGLGYEQYF.

The chain is built from TRBV29-1 and TRBJ2-2; 8 nucleotides agree with TRBD1. The trim removed 5 bases at V and 1 base at J, leaving 3 bases unmatched. Germline V gene sequence: CDR1 SQVTM, CDR2 ANQGSEA. The CDR3 totals 14 residues. The CDR3 DNA sequence: TGCAGCGTTCTTGGGACAGGGAACACCGGGGAGCTGTTTTTT. Translating gives CSVLGTGNTGELFF.

The chain couples TRBV6-5 to TRBJ1-3; D is undetermined. Germline-derived CDR1 and CDR2 are MNHEY and SVGAGI. The CDR3 extends over 14 amino acids. V was cut by 2 bases and J by 0 bases, with 5 bases left in between. The CDR3 nucleotides read TGTGCCAGCAGTTACAGGAGCTCTGGAAACACCATATATTTT. It translates to CASSYRSSGNTIYF.

DNA for the CDR3: TGCGCCAGCAGCCGCGGGACTAGTCAAAACATTCAGTACTTC. It is translated as CASSRGTSQNIQYF. The V gene is TRBV5-1, the J gene TRBJ2-4; 8 bases fit TRBD2. The CDR3 consists of 14 residues. Germline V lookup: CDR1 SGHRS, CDR2 YFSETQ. V lost 4 bases and J lost 5; bases outside the gene matches: 5.

In DNA, the CDR3 is TGCGCCAGCAGCTTTAAGTCTTCAGATACGCAGTATTTT. Translated: CASSFKSSDTQYF. This chain joins TRBV5-1 and TRBJ2-3; unclear D gene. V was clipped by 2 bases and J by 4 bases, with 8 bases between them. CDR3 size: 13 residues. Germline values: CDR1 SGHRS, CDR2 YFSETQ.

The rearrangement joins TRBV6-1 to TRBJ1-5; D gene ambiguous. This CDR3 region has 12 residues. Trimming removed 5 bases from V and 11 bases from J, with 13 bases in between. CDR1 and CDR2 (germline): MNHNS, SASEGT. DNA of the CDR3: TGTGCCAGCAGTACGGCATATAGGTCCCAGCATTTT. Encoded protein: CASSTAYRSQHF.

DNA of the CDR3: TGCGCCAGCAGTGATGCAGCGGGGGGGACCTACGAGCAGTACTTC. It encodes CASSDAAGGTYEQYF. The chain joins TRBV10-2 to TRBJ2-5; 10 bases align to TRBD2. The end of the DNA is better explained by TRBJ2-7, so the J call may be wrong. The CDR3 has 15 amino acids. Per the germline V gene, CDR1 is WSHSY and CDR2 is SAAADI.

The V and J genes are TRBV5-4 and TRBJ2-3, with 12 bases lining up with TRBD2. The germline CDR1 and CDR2 sequences are SGHNT and YYREEE (reference sequence). After removal of 4 bases from V and 0 bases from J, the junction contained 6 bases not matched to a gene. The CDR3 is 17 amino acids. DNA of the CDR3: TGTGCCAGCAGCCTCGGGACTAGCGGGCCGAGCACAGATACGCAGTATTTT. Translating it yields CASSLGTSGPSTDTQYF. The full variable domain, its missing parts supplied by reference TRBV5-4 and TRBJ2-3, is ETGVTQSPTHLIKTRGQQVTLRCSSQSGHNTVSWYQQALGQGPQFIFQYYREEENGRGNFPPRFSGLQFPNYSSELNVNALELDDSALYLCASSLGTSGPSTDTQYFGPGTRLTVL.

The chain joins TRBV7-2 to TRBJ1-5; D gene uncertain. Trimming took off 10 bases at V and 7 bases at J, with 11 bases between the two ends. Germline CDR1 and CDR2: SGHTA and FQGNSA. The CDR3 is made up of 11 amino acids. The CDR3 region is CATGLKQPQHF. The CDR3 DNA follows: TGTGCCACCGGGCTGAAGCAGCCCCAGCATTTT.

The chain is built from TRBV6-5 and TRBJ2-3; no clear D. The length of the CDR3 is 15 residues. V was clipped by 5 bases and J by 2 bases, with 14 bases between them. The germline CDR1 and CDR2 sequences are MNHEY and SVGAGI. Here the CDR3 DNA reads TGTGCCAGCAGTCCCCGCGCTTGGTCCACAGATACGCAGTATTTT. This encodes CASSPRAWSTDTQYF.

This chain links TRBV19 with TRBJ2-3; TRBD1 matches 7 bases. The CDR3 sequence is 15 residues long. The V and J ends lost 6 bases and 3 bases, in that order; junction bases with no gene match: 9. CDR1 and CDR2 from the germline V gene are LNHDA and SQIVND (reference sequence). In nucleotides, the CDR3 is TGTGCCAGTAGCCGCGACAGGGATGTAACAGATACGCAGTATTTT. Its translation: CASSRDRDVTDTQYF.

This chain links TRBV9 with TRBJ2-3; 11 bases are a match to TRBD1. The V gene's germline CDR1 is SGDLS and CDR2 YYNGEE. The CDR3 covers 14 residues. V shed 3 bases, J shed 3 bases, and the junction held 0 bases outside the gene matches. CDR3 sequence: CASSGDRGTDTQYF. CDR3 sequence (DNA): TGTGCCAGCAGCGGGGACAGGGGGACAGATACGCAGTATTTT.

The rearrangement uses TRBV21-1 and TRBJ2-7; whether TRBD2, the table's D call, matches the DNA was not checked. TRBV21-1 is reported as a pseudogene. This CDR3 has 15 residues. Here the CDR3 DNA reads TGTGCCAGCAGCCCCCTCCCCGGGCGGGCCTCCGAGCAGTACTTC. This translates into CASSPLPGRASEQYF.